This T cell receptor beta chain appears in the sequencing data of a study of shared clonotypes between healthy human individuals. The deep-level immunoSEQ assay was used. How the authors handled the data: Filtering differed, since immunoSEQ gave only junction sequences and no quality scores. The assay was immunoSEQ multiplex PCR, and TCRdb's table has in-frame clones only and misses some. The V and J calls and clone size come from that table; D and trimming were worked out from the DNA. Among roughly 500,000 clones listed, 60% to 80% were seen once. What was sequenced was PBMCs. This sequence was found in a woman aged 40 to 50 in good health. Some clones in this sample may be carry-over from other donors' samples.

CDR3 DNA sequence: TGTGCCAGCAGCTTAGCTGGACCCCCTGGCCACAATGAGCAGTTCTTC. Its translation: CASSLAGPPGHNEQFF. V gene TRBV7-2 combines with J gene TRBJ2-1, with unresolved D. Germline V gives CDR1 SGHTA, CDR2 FQGNSA. Trimming pared 0 bases from V and 5 bases from J, leaving 14 bases between. The CDR3 covers 16 residues.